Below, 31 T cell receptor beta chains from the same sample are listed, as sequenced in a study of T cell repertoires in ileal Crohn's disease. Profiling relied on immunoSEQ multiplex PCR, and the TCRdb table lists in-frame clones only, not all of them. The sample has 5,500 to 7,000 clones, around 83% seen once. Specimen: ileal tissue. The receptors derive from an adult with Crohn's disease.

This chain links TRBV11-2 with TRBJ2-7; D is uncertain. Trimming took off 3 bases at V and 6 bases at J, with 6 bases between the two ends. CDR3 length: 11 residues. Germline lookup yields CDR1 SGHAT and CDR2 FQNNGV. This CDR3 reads CASSLSGEQYF. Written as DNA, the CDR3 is TGTGCCAGCAGCTTGTCAGGCGAGCAGTACTTC. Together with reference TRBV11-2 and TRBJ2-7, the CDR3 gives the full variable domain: EAGVAQSPRYKIIEKRQSVAFWCNPISGHATLYWYQQILGQGPKLLIQFQNNGVVDDSQLPKDRFSAERLKGVDSTLKIQPAKLEDSAVYLCASSLSGEQYFGPGTRLTVT.

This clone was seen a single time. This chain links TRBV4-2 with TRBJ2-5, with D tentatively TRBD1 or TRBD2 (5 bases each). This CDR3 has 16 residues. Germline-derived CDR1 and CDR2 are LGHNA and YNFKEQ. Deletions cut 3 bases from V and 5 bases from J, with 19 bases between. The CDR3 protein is CASSQRRDPMGETQYF. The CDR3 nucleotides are TGTGCCAGCAGCCAGCGCCGGGACCCCATGGGGGAGACCCAGTACTTC.

DNA for the CDR3: TGTGCCAGCAGTTACTCTCTAGCGGGGGGAGGAGATACGCAGTATTTT. Encoded protein: CASSYSLAGGGDTQYF. The rearrangement links TRBV6-6 to TRBJ2-3; TRBD2 matches at 11 bases. With 0 bases clipped from V and 5 bases from J, the junction kept 4 bases outside the gene matches. The CDR3 is 16 residues long. Germline loops: CDR1 MNHNY, CDR2 SVGAGI (reference sequence).

CDR3 sequence reads: CASSLGGGTPFF. The CDR3 nucleotides read TGTGCCAGCAGCCTCGGGGGCGGGACCCCCTTCTTC. The chain employs TRBV11-2 and TRBJ2-1; possibly TRBD1 or TRBD2 for D (6 bases each). From germline, CDR1 is SGHAT and CDR2 FQNNGV. V lost 5 bases and J lost 16, with 18 bases in between. CDR3 length: 12 residues.

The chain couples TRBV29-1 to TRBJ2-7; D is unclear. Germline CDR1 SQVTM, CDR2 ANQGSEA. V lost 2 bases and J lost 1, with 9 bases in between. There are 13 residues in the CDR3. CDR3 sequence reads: CSVESATSYEQYF. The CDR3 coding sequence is TGCAGCGTTGAAAGTGCTACATCCTACGAGCAGTACTTC.

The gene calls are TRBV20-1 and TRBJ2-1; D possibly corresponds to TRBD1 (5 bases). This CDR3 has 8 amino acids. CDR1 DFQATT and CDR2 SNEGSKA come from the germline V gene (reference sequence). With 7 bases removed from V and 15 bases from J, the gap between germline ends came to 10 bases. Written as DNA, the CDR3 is TGCAGTGACAGGCTAGGGTTCTTC. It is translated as CSDRLGFF.

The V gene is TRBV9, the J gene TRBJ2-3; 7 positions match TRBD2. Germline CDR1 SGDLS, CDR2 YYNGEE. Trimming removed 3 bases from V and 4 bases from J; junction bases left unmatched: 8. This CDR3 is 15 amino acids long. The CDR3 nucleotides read TGTGCCAGCAGCGCCTCTACCGCGGGAGCAGATACGCAGTATTTT. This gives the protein CASSASTAGADTQYF.

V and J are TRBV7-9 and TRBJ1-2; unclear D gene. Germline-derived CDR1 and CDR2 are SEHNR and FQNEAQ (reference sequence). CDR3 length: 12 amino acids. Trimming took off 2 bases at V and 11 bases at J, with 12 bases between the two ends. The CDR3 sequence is CASSLREQLYTF. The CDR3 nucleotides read TGTGCCAGCAGCTTAAGAGAACAGCTTTACACCTTC.

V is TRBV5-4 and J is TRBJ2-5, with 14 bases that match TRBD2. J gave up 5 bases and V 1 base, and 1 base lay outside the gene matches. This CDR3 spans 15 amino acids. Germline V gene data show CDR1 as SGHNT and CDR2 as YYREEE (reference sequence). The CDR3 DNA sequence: TGTGCCAGCAGCTTGCGACTAGCGGGGGGGGAGACCCAGTACTTC. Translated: CASSLRLAGGETQYF.

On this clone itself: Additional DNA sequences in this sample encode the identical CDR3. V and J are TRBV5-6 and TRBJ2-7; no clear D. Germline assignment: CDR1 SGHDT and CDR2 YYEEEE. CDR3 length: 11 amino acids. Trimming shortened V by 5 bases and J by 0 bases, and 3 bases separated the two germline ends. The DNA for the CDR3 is TGTGCCAGCAGTTTCTCCTACGAGCAGTACTTC. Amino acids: CASSFSYEQYF.

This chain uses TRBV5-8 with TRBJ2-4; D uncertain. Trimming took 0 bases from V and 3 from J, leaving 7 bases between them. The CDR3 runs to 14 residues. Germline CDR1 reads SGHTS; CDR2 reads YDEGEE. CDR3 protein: CASSLAMGKNIQYF. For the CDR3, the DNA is TGTGCCAGCAGCTTGGCGATGGGCAAAAACATTCAGTACTTC.

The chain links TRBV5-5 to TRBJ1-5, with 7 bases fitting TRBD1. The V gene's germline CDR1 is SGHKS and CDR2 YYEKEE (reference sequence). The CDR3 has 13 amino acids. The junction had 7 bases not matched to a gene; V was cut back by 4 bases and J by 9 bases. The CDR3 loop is CASSREPGGPQHF. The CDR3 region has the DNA TGTGCCAGCAGCAGGGAACCAGGGGGGCCCCAGCATTTT. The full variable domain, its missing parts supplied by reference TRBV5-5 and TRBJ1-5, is DAGVTQSPTHLIKTRGQQVTLRCSPISGHKSVSWYQQVLGQGPQFIFQYYEKEERGRGNFPDRFSARQFPNYSSELNVNALLLGDSALYLCASSREPGGPQHFGDGTRLSIL.

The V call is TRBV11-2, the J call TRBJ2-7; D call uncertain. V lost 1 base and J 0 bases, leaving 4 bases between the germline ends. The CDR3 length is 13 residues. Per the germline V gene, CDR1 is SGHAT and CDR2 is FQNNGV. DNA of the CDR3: TGTGCCAGCAGCTTAGTGGGCTCCTACGAGCAGTACTTC. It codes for CASSLVGSYEQYF.

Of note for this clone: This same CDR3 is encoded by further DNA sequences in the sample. The CDR3 protein is CASSSTSGSTDTQYF. Written as DNA, the CDR3 is TGTGCCAGTAGTTCCACTAGCGGTAGCACAGATACGCAGTATTTT. The rearrangement uses TRBV19 and TRBJ2-3; the match to TRBD2 covers 8 bases. Germline loops: CDR1 LNHDA, CDR2 SQIVND (reference sequence). Germline trimming cut 5 bases from V and 0 bases from J; bases unmatched to any gene: 4. The CDR3 contains 15 residues.

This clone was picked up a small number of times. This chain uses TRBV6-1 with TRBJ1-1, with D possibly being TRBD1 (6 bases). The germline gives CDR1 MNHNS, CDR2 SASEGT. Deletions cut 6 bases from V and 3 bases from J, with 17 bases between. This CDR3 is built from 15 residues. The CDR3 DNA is TGTGCCAGCAGATCTTTGCAGGGGAGTGACACTGAAGCTTTCTTT. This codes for CASRSLQGSDTEAFF.

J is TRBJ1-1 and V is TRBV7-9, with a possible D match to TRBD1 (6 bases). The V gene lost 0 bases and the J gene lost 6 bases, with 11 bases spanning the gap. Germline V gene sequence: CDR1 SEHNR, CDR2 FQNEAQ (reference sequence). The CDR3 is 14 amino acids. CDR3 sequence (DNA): TGTGCCAGCAGCTTAGCGCTGGGGGGCGCTGAAGCTTTCTTT. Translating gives CASSLALGGAEAFF.

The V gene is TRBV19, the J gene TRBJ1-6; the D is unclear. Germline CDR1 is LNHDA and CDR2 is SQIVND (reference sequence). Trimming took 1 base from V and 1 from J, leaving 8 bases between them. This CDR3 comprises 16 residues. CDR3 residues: CASSIGTTSYNSPLHF. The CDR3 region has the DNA TGTGCCAGTAGTATAGGTACAACTTCCTATAATTCACCCCTCCACTTT.

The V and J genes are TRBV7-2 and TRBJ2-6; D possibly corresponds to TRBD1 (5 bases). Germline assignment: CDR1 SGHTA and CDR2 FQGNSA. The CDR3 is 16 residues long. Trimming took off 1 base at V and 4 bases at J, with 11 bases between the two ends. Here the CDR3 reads CASSLGPGSGANVLTF. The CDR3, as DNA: TGTGCCAGCAGCTTAGGGCCAGGGTCCGGGGCCAACGTCCTGACTTTC.

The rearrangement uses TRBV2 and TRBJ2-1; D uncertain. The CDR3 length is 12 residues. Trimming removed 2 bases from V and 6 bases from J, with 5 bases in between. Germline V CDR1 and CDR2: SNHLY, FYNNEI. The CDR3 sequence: CASSESGNEQFF. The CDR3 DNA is TGTGCCAGCAGTGAATCCGGCAATGAGCAGTTCTTC.

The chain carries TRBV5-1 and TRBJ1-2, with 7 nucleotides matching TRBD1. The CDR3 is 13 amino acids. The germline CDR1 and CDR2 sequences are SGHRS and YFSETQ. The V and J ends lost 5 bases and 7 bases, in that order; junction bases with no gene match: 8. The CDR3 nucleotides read TGCGCCAGCAGGATCGACAGGGATGGTGGCTACACCTTC. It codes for CASRIDRDGGYTF.

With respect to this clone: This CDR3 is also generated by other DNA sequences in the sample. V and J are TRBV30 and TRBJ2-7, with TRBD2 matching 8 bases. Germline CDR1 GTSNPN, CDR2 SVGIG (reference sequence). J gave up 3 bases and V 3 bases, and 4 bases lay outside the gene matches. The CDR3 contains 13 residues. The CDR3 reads CAWRSGGYYEQYF. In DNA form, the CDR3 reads TGTGCCTGGAGGTCGGGGGGGTACTACGAGCAGTACTTC.

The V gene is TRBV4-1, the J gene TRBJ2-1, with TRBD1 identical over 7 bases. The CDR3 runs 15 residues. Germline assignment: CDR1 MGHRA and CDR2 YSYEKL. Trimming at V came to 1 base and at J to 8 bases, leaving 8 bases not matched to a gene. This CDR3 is CASSQAETGNHEQFF. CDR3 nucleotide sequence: TGCGCCAGCAGCCAAGCCGAGACAGGGAACCATGAGCAGTTCTTC.

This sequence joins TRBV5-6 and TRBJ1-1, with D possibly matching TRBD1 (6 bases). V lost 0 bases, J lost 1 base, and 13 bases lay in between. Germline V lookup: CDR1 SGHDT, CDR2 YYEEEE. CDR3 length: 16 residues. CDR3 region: CASSLVTGLPNTEAFF. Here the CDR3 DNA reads TGTGCCAGCAGCTTGGTGACAGGACTCCCGAACACTGAAGCTTTCTTT.

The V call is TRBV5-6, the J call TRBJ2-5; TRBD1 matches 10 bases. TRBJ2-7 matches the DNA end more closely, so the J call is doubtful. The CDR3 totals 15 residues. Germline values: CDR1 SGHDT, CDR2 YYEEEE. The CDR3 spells CASSLSGTGVNEQYF. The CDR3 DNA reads TGTGCCAGCAGCTTGTCCGGGACAGGGGTAAACGAGCAGTACTTC.

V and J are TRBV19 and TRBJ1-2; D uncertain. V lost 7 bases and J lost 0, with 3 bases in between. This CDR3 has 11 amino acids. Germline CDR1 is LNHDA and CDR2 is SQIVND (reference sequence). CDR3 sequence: CASITNYGYTF. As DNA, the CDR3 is TGTGCCAGTATCACTAACTATGGCTACACCTTC.

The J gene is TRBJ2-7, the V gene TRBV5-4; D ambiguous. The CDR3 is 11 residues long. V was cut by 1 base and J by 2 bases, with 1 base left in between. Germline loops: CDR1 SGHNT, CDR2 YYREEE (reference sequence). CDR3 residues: CASSLTYEQYF. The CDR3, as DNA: TGTGCCAGCAGCTTGACCTACGAGCAGTACTTC.

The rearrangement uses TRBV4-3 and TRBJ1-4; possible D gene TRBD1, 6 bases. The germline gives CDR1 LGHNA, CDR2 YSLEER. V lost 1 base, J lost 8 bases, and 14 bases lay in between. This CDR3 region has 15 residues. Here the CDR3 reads CASSQGTALGEKLFF. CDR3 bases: TGCGCCAGCAGCCAAGGGACAGCCCTTGGGGAAAAACTGTTTTTT.

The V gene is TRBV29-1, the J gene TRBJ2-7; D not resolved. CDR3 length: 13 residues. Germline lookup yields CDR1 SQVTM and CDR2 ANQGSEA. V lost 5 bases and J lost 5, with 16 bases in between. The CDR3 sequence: CSVLDNRRDEQYF. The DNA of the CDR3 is TGCAGCGTTTTAGATAACCGTCGGGACGAGCAGTACTTC.

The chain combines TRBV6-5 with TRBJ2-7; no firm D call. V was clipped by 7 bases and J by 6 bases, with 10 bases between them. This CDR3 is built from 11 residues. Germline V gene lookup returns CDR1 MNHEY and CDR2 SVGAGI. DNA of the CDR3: TGTGCCAGCACAAGGGATGGCGAGCAGTACTTC. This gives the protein CASTRDGEQYF.

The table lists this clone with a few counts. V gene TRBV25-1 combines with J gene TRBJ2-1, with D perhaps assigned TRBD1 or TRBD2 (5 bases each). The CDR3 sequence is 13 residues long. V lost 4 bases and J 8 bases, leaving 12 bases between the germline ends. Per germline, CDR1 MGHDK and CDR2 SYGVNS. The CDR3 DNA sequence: TGTGCCAGCAGTGTCCGGGACGTGGATGAGCAGTTCTTC. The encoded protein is CASSVRDVDEQFF.

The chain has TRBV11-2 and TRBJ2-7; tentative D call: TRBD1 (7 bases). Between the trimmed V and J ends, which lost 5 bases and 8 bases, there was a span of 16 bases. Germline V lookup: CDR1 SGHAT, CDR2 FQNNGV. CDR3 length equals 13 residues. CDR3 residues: CASSAGNRGQQYF. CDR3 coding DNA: TGTGCCAGCAGCGCGGGAAACAGGGGACAGCAGTACTTC.